The 26 T cell receptor beta chains reported below all come from one sample, sequenced in a study of T cell responses to AZD1222 COVID-19 vaccine (dated by TCRdb to the early 2020s). The sample's time point label, decoded: baseline before first vaccination. The library was built by means of the immunoSEQ multiplex PCR assay. TCRdb took this table from immuneACCESS and kept in-frame rearrangements with V and J called. Such tables lack part of the clones; where checked against another copy, unresolved V genes explain under half of the gap, and the rest is unexplained. The table for this sample lists some 90,000 clones; roughly nine tenths of them were counted only once. 2% to 2.5% of the sample rests with the top ten. Material: peripheral blood, obtained on day 0 of AZD1222 vaccination. The receptors stem from an adult in good health.

This clone was recorded only once. The J gene is TRBJ2-5, the V gene TRBV30; D is ambiguous. The CDR3 is 15 amino acids. Germline V gives CDR1 GTSNPN, CDR2 SVGIG (reference sequence). With 0 bases removed from V and 2 bases from J, the gap between germline ends came to 13 bases. The CDR3 region is CAWSVYWQDQETQYF. Written as DNA, the CDR3 is TGTGCCTGGAGTGTATATTGGCAGGATCAAGAGACCCAGTACTTC.

This clone was detected only once. The chain joins TRBV11-2 to TRBJ1-1; no firm D call. The ends were cut back, 6 bases at V and 11 bases at J, with 19 bases in the middle. The CDR3 is 13 amino acids. Per the germline V gene, CDR1 is SGHAT and CDR2 is FQNNGV. CDR3 region: CASSPFTASEAFF. As DNA, the CDR3 is TGTGCCAGCAGTCCGTTTACAGCGAGCGAGGCTTTCTTT.

The J gene is TRBJ1-1, the V gene TRBV4-1; 9 nucleotides line up with TRBD1. Germline loops: CDR1 MGHRA, CDR2 YSYEKL. After removal of 3 bases from V and 5 bases from J, the junction contained 7 bases not matched to a gene. This CDR3 has 15 residues. CDR3 nucleotide sequence: TGCGCCAGCAGCCAGCCCACAGGGGGCGGGACTGAAGCTTTCTTT. It translates to CASSQPTGGGTEAFF.

The genes are TRBV5-1 and TRBJ2-7, with D maybe TRBD2 (6 bases). The germline V and J ends were trimmed by 5 bases and 6 bases, with 18 bases remaining between them. CDR3 length: 14 residues. Germline CDR1 is SGHRS and CDR2 is YFSETQ. The CDR3 bases are TGCGCCAGCAGTGGTGGAGCTAGGGGACTCGAGCAGTACTTC. As protein: CASSGGARGLEQYF.

The gene calls are TRBV6-5 and TRBJ2-5; D is ambiguous. V gave up 5 bases and J gave up 1 base, with 14 bases separating them. Germline values: CDR1 MNHEY, CDR2 SVGAGI. This CDR3 region has 15 residues. CDR3 bases: TGTGCCAGCAGTCTTAGCCCATCTACCCAAGAGACCCAGTACTTC. Translated, it gives CASSLSPSTQETQYF.

V and J are TRBV9 and TRBJ2-1; D is perhaps TRBD2 (6 bases). V lost 4 bases to trimming and J lost 0 bases, with 11 bases between them. Germline CDR1 SGDLS, CDR2 YYNGEE. There are 15 residues in the CDR3. The CDR3 protein is CASSLAEGSYNEQFF. The CDR3 DNA is TGTGCCAGCAGCTTAGCGGAGGGCTCCTACAATGAGCAGTTCTTC.

The chain uses TRBV3-1 (or the pseudogene TRBV3-2) and TRBJ1-6, with TRBD1 as a possible D gene (6 bases). V shed 0 bases and J shed 6 bases, with 18 bases lying between them. CDR1 is LGHDT and CDR2 is YNNKEL in the germline V gene (reference sequence). The CDR3 totals 18 residues. The CDR3 sequence is CASSQDLQVQGFNSPLHF. The CDR3 DNA sequence: TGTGCCAGCAGCCAAGATTTACAAGTCCAGGGGTTTAATTCACCCCTCCACTTT.

This chain uses TRBV2 with TRBJ1-5; D gene ambiguous. Germline V CDR1 and CDR2: SNHLY, FYNNEI. V was trimmed by 6 bases and J by 2 bases, leaving 8 bases between them. The CDR3 is made up of 13 amino acids. The CDR3 protein is CASRIGGNQPQHF. Written as DNA, the CDR3 is TGTGCCAGCAGGATTGGCGGCAATCAGCCCCAGCATTTT. The complete variable domain, with remaining parts taken from reference TRBV2 and TRBJ1-5, reads EPEVTQTPSHQVTQMGQEVILRCVPISNHLYFYWYRQILGQKVEFLVSFYNNEISEKSEIFDDQFSVERPDGSNFTLKIRSTKLEDSAMYFCASRIGGNQPQHFGDGTRLSIL.

V and J are TRBV10-2 and TRBJ1-1, with D perhaps matching TRBD1 (5 bases). The CDR3 is 12 amino acids. Germline assignment: CDR1 WSHSY and CDR2 SAAADI. V lost 7 bases and J 2 bases, leaving 8 bases between the germline ends. As DNA, the CDR3 is TGCGCCAGCAAAGGGGAAAACACTGAAGCTTTCTTT. Its translation: CASKGENTEAFF.

CDR3 region: CAWSGLGMNTEAFF. The CDR3 bases are TGTGCCTGGAGTGGCCTGGGAATGAACACTGAAGCTTTCTTT. The chain has TRBV30 and TRBJ1-1; D not resolved. In germline, CDR1 is GTSNPN, CDR2 SVGIG (reference sequence). V was cut by 1 base and J by 0 bases, with 9 bases left in between. The CDR3 length is 14 residues.

This clone occurred a few times. This sequence joins TRBV29-1 and TRBJ1-2; D unresolved. The CDR3 spans 11 residues. The V gene's germline CDR1 is SQVTM and CDR2 ANQGSEA. Trimming pared 4 bases from V and 0 bases from J, leaving 3 bases between. CDR3 sequence: CSVVANYGYTF. The CDR3 DNA reads TGCAGCGTTGTAGCTAACTATGGCTACACCTTC.

The chain links TRBV4-2 to TRBJ2-7; no firm D call. This CDR3 comprises 14 residues. CDR1 is LGHNA, CDR2 YNFKEQ, per germline. The ends were cut back, 0 bases at V and 3 bases at J, with 9 bases in the middle. The CDR3 protein is CASSQDPGVYEQYF. In DNA form, the CDR3 reads TGTGCCAGCAGCCAAGATCCCGGTGTCTACGAGCAGTACTTC.

For the CDR3, the DNA is TGTGCCAGCAGCGTAGGGTTATTGGGGGTGCCCTCTGGACCGATATATTTT. Translation: CASSVGLLGVPSGPIYF. The chain links TRBV9 to TRBJ1-3; tentative D call: TRBD1 (5 bases). Germline values: CDR1 SGDLS, CDR2 YYNGEE. The CDR3 is 17 residues long. V was shortened by 0 bases and J by 13 bases, with 26 bases between the two germline ends.

The chain has TRBV12-5 and TRBJ1-1; possible D gene TRBD1, 5 bases. Trimming took off 5 bases at V and 4 bases at J, with 17 bases between the two ends. The CDR3 totals 15 residues. The germline CDR1 and CDR2 sequences are LGHNT and FRNRAP. CDR3 amino acids: CASGGGGIGSTEAFF. CDR3 in DNA: TGTGCTAGTGGTGGGGGAGGTATCGGTAGCACTGAAGCTTTCTTT.

This clone has only a few counts. V usage is TRBV11-2 and J usage is TRBJ1-6; TRBD1 aligns across 9 bases. Germline-derived CDR1 and CDR2 are SGHAT and FQNNGV. The CDR3 consists of 14 residues. V dropped 5 bases and J dropped 12; count of bases not matched to a gene: 8. The CDR3 sequence: CASSPTGGTLPLHF. The CDR3 bases are TGTGCCAGCAGCCCGACAGGGGGAACTTTACCCCTCCACTTT.

The rearrangement joins TRBV10-1 to TRBJ2-7, with TRBD1 identical over 12 bases. Trimming cost V 7 bases and J 6 bases; bases outside gene matches: 7. Germline V gene data show CDR1 as WNHNN and CDR2 as SYGVQD (reference sequence). This CDR3 is 14 amino acids long. CDR3 in DNA: TGCGCCAGCATGGACGGGACAGGGGGCGCCGAGCAGTACTTC. Its protein product is CASMDGTGGAEQYF.

This chain links TRBV2 with TRBJ1-5, with 8 bases that match TRBD1. The CDR3 covers 16 residues. Germline V CDR1 and CDR2: SNHLY, FYNNEI. The junction had 5 bases not matched to a gene; V was cut back by 4 bases and J by 0 bases. The CDR3 region is CASSGAGGYSNQPQHF. The CDR3 DNA reads as TGTGCCAGCAGTGGAGCAGGGGGCTATAGCAATCAGCCCCAGCATTTT.

The CDR3 sequence: CASTGTAGVGGYTF. The CDR3 nucleotides are TGTGCCAGTACAGGGACCGCCGGAGTGGGTGGCTACACCTTC. This chain links TRBV19 with TRBJ1-2; D is perhaps TRBD1 (5 bases). With 7 bases removed from V and 7 bases from J, the gap between germline ends came to 19 bases. This CDR3 spans 14 amino acids. Germline CDR1 reads LNHDA; CDR2 reads SQIVND (reference sequence). Full variable domain (outside the CDR3, taken from reference TRBV19 and TRBJ1-2): DGGITQSPKYLFRKEGQNVTLSCEQNLNHDAMYWYRQDPGQGLRLIYYSQIVNDFQKGDIAEGYSVSREKKESFPLTVTSAQKNPTAFYLCASTGTAGVGGYTFGSGTRLTVV.

J is TRBJ1-3 and V is TRBV7-3; D not resolved. V lost 2 bases and J lost 5, with 22 bases in between. CDR1 and CDR2 (germline): SGHTA, FQGTGA. The CDR3 sequence is 18 residues long. CDR3 bases: TGTGCCAGCAGCTTATTCTGGGCGTGGCAGATTGTCAGAAACACCATATATTTT. Its translation is CASSLFWAWQIVRNTIYF. The variable domain in full, completed from reference TRBV7-3 and TRBJ1-3, reads GAGVSQTPSNKVTEKGKYVELRCDPISGHTALYWYRQSLGQGPEFLIYFQGTGAADDSGLPNDRFFAVRPEGSVSTLKIQRTERGDSAVYLCASSLFWAWQIVRNTIYFGEGSWLTVV.

The gene calls are TRBV27 and TRBJ2-3; 7 bases align to TRBD2. Germline V gene sequence: CDR1 MNHEY, CDR2 SMNVEV (reference sequence). The ends lost 6 bases at V and 2 bases at J; junction bases unmatched: 8. The CDR3 loop spans 15 amino acids. CDR3 coding DNA: TGTGCCAGCAGCCTGCGGGGGTTTTACACAGATACGCAGTATTTT. The encoded protein is CASSLRGFYTDTQYF.

The chain is built from TRBV5-1 and TRBJ1-1, with D tentatively TRBD1 (6 bases). Trimming shortened V by 4 bases and J by 0 bases, and 10 bases separated the two germline ends. CDR3 length: 14 residues. From germline, CDR1 is SGHRS and CDR2 YFSETQ. The CDR3 region has the DNA TGCGCCAGCAGCAAAACAGGGATGAACACTGAAGCTTTCTTT. Translation gives CASSKTGMNTEAFF.

The chain carries TRBV19 and TRBJ1-2; D ambiguous. CDR1 is LNHDA, CDR2 SQIVND, per germline (reference sequence). This CDR3 contains 15 residues. Trimming cost V 5 bases and J 3 bases, with 16 bases left between them. The CDR3 DNA reads as TGTGCCAGTAGTCCCCCCGGAGGGAACTACTATGGCTACACCTTC. Its protein is CASSPPGGNYYGYTF.

This chain's CDR3 is CASSFLGQGDGEQFF. The DNA of the CDR3 is TGCGCCAGCAGCTTCCTTGGACAGGGGGATGGTGAGCAGTTCTTC. The V gene is TRBV5-1, the J gene TRBJ2-1; TRBD1 matches 10 bases. Germline loops: CDR1 SGHRS, CDR2 YFSETQ. This CDR3 contains 15 residues. The V and J ends lost 2 bases and 9 bases, in that order; junction bases with no gene match: 8.

The chain recombines TRBV9 with TRBJ1-5; unclear D gene. CDR1 SGDLS and CDR2 YYNGEE come from the germline V gene. The V end was cut by 1 base, the J end by 3 bases, with 8 bases between. There are 14 residues in the CDR3. In DNA form, the CDR3 reads TGTGCCAGCAGCGTACCCCCTCACAATCAGCCCCAGCATTTT. Amino acid sequence: CASSVPPHNQPQHF.

The CDR3: CASSLRDGRAGTDTQYF. CDR3 DNA sequence: TGTGCCAGCAGCTTAAGAGACGGGAGGGCCGGGACAGATACGCAGTATTTT. The J gene is TRBJ2-3, the V gene TRBV7-9; 8 nucleotides align to TRBD2. Looked up from germline, CDR1 is SEHNR and CDR2 is FQNEAQ (reference sequence). This CDR3 region has 17 residues. The ends lost 2 bases at V and 3 bases at J; junction bases unmatched: 10.

This clone has just one count. This chain uses TRBV3-1 (or the pseudogene TRBV3-2) with TRBJ1-6; 7 nucleotides agree with TRBD1. Germline values: CDR1 LGHDT, CDR2 YNNKEL (reference sequence). The CDR3 extends over 16 amino acids. The V segment lost 4 bases and the J segment 8 bases; nucleotides outside the gene matches: 11. The CDR3 here is CASSPQVPGGDSPLHF. CDR3 DNA: TGTGCCAGCAGCCCGCAGGTCCCAGGGGGAGATTCACCCCTCCACTTT.